This is a list of T cell receptor beta chains from one sample in a study of cytomegalovirus exposure and HLA in healthy donors. Generated by immunoSEQ multiplex PCR, the TCRdb table keeps only in-frame clones and is missing some. Of about 130,000 clones detected, about 82% appear once; the ten largest clones hold about 4.9%. Sequenced input: PBMCs. Receptor source: a man aged 30 to 45 in good health. CDR3s include the opening cysteine and the closing phenylalanine or tryptophan. D genes are given only for firm matches. Clone size is not always given. Where it is, it says once, few, many or a class for expanded clones.

CDR3	DNA	J	length	V	size	D
CASSSLAGSSHEQYF	TGTGCCAGCAGCTCTCTAGCGGGGTCCTCCCACGAGCAGTACTTC	TRBJ2-7	15	TRBV7-6	.	TRBD2
CASSYDLRGEQFF	TGTGCCAGCAGTTATGACTTGCGTGGTGAGCAGTTCTTC	TRBJ2-1	13	TRBV6-5	.	.
CASSPRTGDSYNEQFF	TGTGCCAGCAGCCCCCGGACAGGGGATTCCTACAATGAGCAGTTCTTC	TRBJ2-1	16	TRBV9	.	TRBD1
CASSLDSHTEAFF	TGTGCCAGCAGCTTAGACAGCCACACTGAAGCTTTCTTT	TRBJ1-1	13	TRBV7-9	.	.
CASSLVTFSEQYF	TGCGCCAGCAGCTTGGTTACGTTCAGCGAGCAGTACTTC	TRBJ2-7	13	TRBV5-1	once	.
CASSVGGNGYTF	TGTGCCAGCAGCGTAGGCGGGAACGGCTACACCTTC	TRBJ1-2	12	TRBV9	.	.
CASSLMGREAFF	TGTGCCAGCAGCTTAATGGGCAGAGAAGCTTTCTTT	TRBJ1-1	12	TRBV11-2	.	.
CASSLQDYSGNTIYF	TGTGCCAGCAGCCTACAGGATTACTCTGGAAACACCATATATTTT	TRBJ1-3	15	TRBV9	.	.
CASSLERNTGELFF	TGCGCCAGCAGCTTAGAGAGAAACACCGGGGAGCTGTTTTTT	TRBJ2-2	14	TRBV5-1	.	.
CASSLTGTTDTQYF	TGTGCCAGCAGTTTAACCGGTACCACAGATACGCAGTATTTT	TRBJ2-3	14	TRBV27	once	.
CASSALTSSEGSDTQYF	TGTGCCAGCAGCGCCCTGACTAGCTCCGAAGGGTCAGATACGCAGTATTTT	TRBJ2-3	17	TRBV9	.	TRBD2
CAWSLGGFSPLHF	TGTGCCTGGAGTTTGGGGGGTTTTTCACCCCTCCACTTT	TRBJ1-6	13	TRBV30	.	.
CASSLAGELETQYF	TGCGCCAGCAGCTTGGCCGGGGAGCTGGAGACCCAGTACTTC	TRBJ2-5	14	TRBV5-1	few	.
CAWATGVTEAFF	TGTGCCTGGGCTACAGGGGTCACTGAAGCTTTCTTT	TRBJ1-1	12	TRBV30	.	TRBD1
CASSPEGSSYNEQFF	TGTGCCAGCAGTCCGGAGGGGTCCTCCTACAATGAGCAGTTCTTC	TRBJ2-1	15	TRBV6-5	.	.
CSVRGRAGYNEQFF	TGCAGCGTTCGGGGGAGGGCGGGTTACAATGAGCAGTTCTTC	TRBJ2-1	14	TRBV29-1	.	TRBD2
CASSFTGIYEQYF	TGTGCCAGCAGTTTCACAGGGATCTACGAGCAGTACTTC	TRBJ2-7	13	TRBV28	once	.
CSVVGGRGRYGYTF	TGCAGCGTTGTAGGGGGTCGTGGAAGGTATGGCTACACCTTC	TRBJ1-2	14	TRBV29-1	.	.
CASSLGGYLGQFF	TGTGCCAGCAGCTTGGGCGGGTACCTAGGGCAGTTCTTC	TRBJ2-1	13	TRBV5-6	.	.
CASSRRSSGRVRQDEQFF	TGCGCCAGCAGCCGACGAAGTAGCGGGAGGGTACGACAGGATGAGCAGTTCTTC	TRBJ2-1	18	TRBV4-1	once	TRBD2
CASSLVGTSGTDTQYF	TGTGCCAGCAGCTTAGTGGGGACTAGCGGCACAGATACGCAGTATTTT	TRBJ2-3	16	TRBV7-2	.	TRBD2
CASSFQGKGYEQYF	TGTGCCAGCAGCTTTCAGGGAAAGGGATACGAGCAGTACTTC	TRBJ2-7	14	TRBV7-9	.	.
CSVVGRASTDTQYF	TGCAGCGTTGTGGGGAGGGCTAGCACAGATACGCAGTATTTT	TRBJ2-3	14	TRBV29-1	few	TRBD2
CASSELGGLFGEQYF	TGTGCCAGCAGTGAATTGGGGGGTTTATTTGGCGAGCAGTACTTC	TRBJ2-7	15	TRBV6-1	.	.
CARSLICGYEQYF	TGTGCCAGAAGCTTGATATGCGGCTACGAGCAGTACTTC	TRBJ2-7	13	TRBV5-3	.	.
CASSLSLGGYGYTF	TGTGCCAGCAGTTTGTCTCTAGGCGGCTATGGCTACACCTTC	TRBJ1-2	14	TRBV27	.	.
CASSVAGLVTDTQYF	TGTGCCAGCAGCGTAGCCGGACTAGTTACAGATACGCAGTATTTT	TRBJ2-3	15	TRBV9	.	TRBD2
CASSPGLSPEQFF	TGTGCCAGCTCACCAGGACTTTCCCCCGAGCAGTTCTTC	TRBJ2-1	13	TRBV18	.	.
CASSLGGTGNTEAFF	TGTGCCAGCAGCTTAGGCGGGACAGGGAACACTGAAGCTTTCTTT	TRBJ1-1	15	TRBV7-3	.	TRBD1
CASSLTGGKGGEAFF	TGCGCCAGCAGCTTGACAGGTGGGAAAGGGGGTGAAGCTTTCTTT	TRBJ1-1	15	TRBV5-1	.	.
CASSYGGEGAFF	TGTGCCAGCAGTTATGGGGGGGAGGGGGCTTTCTTT	TRBJ1-1	12	TRBV6-6	.	.
CASSLPDSVYEQYF	TGTGCCAGCAGTCTCCCGGACAGCGTCTACGAGCAGTACTTC	TRBJ2-7	14	TRBV28	once	.
CASNPRGQNTEAFF	TGTGCCAGTAACCCCCGCGGCCAGAACACTGAAGCTTTCTTT	TRBJ1-1	14	TRBV19	.	.
CASSIWLQGNTEAFF	TGTGCCAGTAGTATTTGGCTACAGGGGAACACTGAAGCTTTCTTT	TRBJ1-1	15	TRBV19	few	.
CASSLPSSYTGELFF	TGTGCCAGCAGTTTGCCTAGCTCGTACACCGGGGAGCTGTTTTTT	TRBJ2-2	15	TRBV28	.	.
CASSVVTGNTGELFF	TGTGCCAGCAGCGTGGTGACAGGGAACACCGGGGAGCTGTTTTTT	TRBJ2-2	15	TRBV9	.	.
CASRTGGSYNEQFF	TGTGCCAGTAGAACAGGGGGCTCCTACAATGAGCAGTTCTTC	TRBJ2-1	14	TRBV19	.	TRBD1
CASSVEGDPGLAGVKQYF	TGTGCCAGCAGCGTAGAGGGGGATCCGGGACTAGCGGGAGTTAAGCAGTACTTC	TRBJ2-7	18	TRBV9	.	TRBD2
CASSERYEQYF	TGTGCCAGCAGCGAGCGTTACGAGCAGTACTTC	TRBJ2-7	11	TRBV7-2	.	.
CASSQGAASGRYEQYF	TGCGCCAGCAGCCAAGGGGCGGCTAGCGGGAGGTACGAGCAGTACTTC	TRBJ2-7	16	TRBV4-3	.	TRBD2
CASSLWGGANTEAFF	TGTGCCAGCAGCCTTTGGGGGGGGGCGAACACTGAAGCTTTCTTT	TRBJ1-1	15	TRBV11-1	.	.